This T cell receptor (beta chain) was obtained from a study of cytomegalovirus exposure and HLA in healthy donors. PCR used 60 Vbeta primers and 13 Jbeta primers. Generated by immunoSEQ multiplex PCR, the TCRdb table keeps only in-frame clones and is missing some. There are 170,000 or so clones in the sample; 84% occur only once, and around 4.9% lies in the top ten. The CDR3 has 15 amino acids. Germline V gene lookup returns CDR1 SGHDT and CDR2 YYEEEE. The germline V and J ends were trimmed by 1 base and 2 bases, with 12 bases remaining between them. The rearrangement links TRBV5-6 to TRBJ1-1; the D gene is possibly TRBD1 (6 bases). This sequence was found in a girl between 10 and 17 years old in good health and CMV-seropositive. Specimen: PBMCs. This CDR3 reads CASSLWQGINTEAFF. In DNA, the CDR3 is TGTGCCAGCAGCTTGTGGCAGGGGATAAACACTGAAGCTTTCTTT. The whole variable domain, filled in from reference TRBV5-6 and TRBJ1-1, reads DAGVTQSPTHLIKTRGQQVTLRCSPKSGHDTVSWYQQALGQGPQFIFQYYEEEERQRGNFPDRFSGHQFPNYSSELNVNALLLGDSALYLCASSLWQGINTEAFFGQGTRLTVV.